A selection of T cell receptor beta chains follows, all from one sample in a study of regulatory T cells in long-lasting Graves disease. TCRdb independently ran MiXCR on the multiplex PCR reads; one entry per CDR3 protein. The data contain some 220,000 distinct CDR3 sequences, roughly 20% of them singletons. These data are also associated with another study on T cells in Graves' hyperthyroidism and ophthalmopathy.

The sequences come from peripheral blood mononuclear cells (PBMCs), collected at new diagnosis, from a patient treated with antithyroid drugs. These receptors were obtained from a woman between 25 and 40 years old with Graves disease. The CDR3 runs from the conserved cysteine through the conserved F or W. The D gene is left open where the match is weak. Not all rows give a size; the values are once, few, many and, for expanded clones, a class.

CDR3aa | CDR3nt | j_gene | d_gene | v_gene | abundance
CASSLDGGISTDTQYF | TGTGCCAGCAGCTTGGATGGGGGGATCTCCACAGATACGCAGTATTTT | TRBJ2-3 | - | TRBV11-2 | -
CASSLGLAGGADTQYF | TGTGCCAGCAGCTTAGGACTAGCGGGAGGGGCAGATACGCAGTATTTT | TRBJ2-3 | TRBD2 | TRBV7-6 | many
CSVRTGVTYGYTF | TGCAGCGTTCGTACAGGGGTGACCTATGGCTACACCTTC | TRBJ1-2 | TRBD1 | TRBV20-1 | many
CASSSPGTGNSEKLFF | TGTGCCAGCAGTTCGCCCGGGACAGGGAACTCGGAAAAACTGTTTTTT | TRBJ1-4 | TRBD1 | TRBV28 | many
CASSLRGGDREQFF | TGTGCCAGCAGCTTACGGGGGGGGGACAGAGAGCAGTTCTTC | TRBJ2-1 | - | TRBV7-3 | many
CSVSSTGVKNTEAFF | TGCAGCGTCTCATCGACAGGGGTAAAGAACACTGAAGCTTTCTTT | TRBJ1-1 | TRBD1 | TRBV29-1 | many
CASIKRGLTDTQYF | TGTGCCAGCATCAAGCGGGGCCTCACAGATACGCAGTATTTT | TRBJ2-3 | TRBD2 | TRBV2 | many
CASSYSSAASRRDNEQFF | TGTGCCAGCAGTTACTCGTCGGCAGCTTCGAGGCGAGACAATGAGCAGTTCTTC | TRBJ2-1 | - | TRBV6-2/TRBV6-3 | -
CASSVQGAVRTF | TGTGCCAGCAGTGTACAGGGAGCCGTTAGGACCTTC | TRBJ1-2 | - | TRBV25-1 | many
CSALVVDTEAFF | TGCAGTGCGCTTGTGGTGGACACTGAAGCTTTCTTT | TRBJ1-1 | - | TRBV20-1 | many
CASSLRQTQYF | TGTGCCAGCAGCTTACGCCAGACCCAGTACTTC | TRBJ2-5 | - | TRBV11-2 | many
CASRDTGVNTEAFF | TGTGCCAGCAGAGACACAGGGGTGAACACTGAAGCTTTCTTT | TRBJ1-1 | TRBD1 | TRBV2 | many
CASSLNTLGQETQYF | TGTGCCAGCAGCTTAAATACTCTCGGCCAAGAGACCCAGTACTTC | TRBJ2-5 | - | TRBV11-1 | -
CASSIEASGRRVQVTQYF | TGTGCCAGTAGTATAGAGGCTAGCGGGAGGCGGGTGCAGGTGACGCAGTATTTT | TRBJ2-3 | TRBD2 | TRBV19 | few
CASSRGTSGGAAYNEQFF | TGTGCCAGCTCCCGAGGGACTAGCGGGGGGGCCGCCTACAATGAGCAGTTCTTC | TRBJ2-1 | TRBD2 | TRBV18 | many
CASSPRQGSNSPLHF | TGTGCCAGCAGCCCCCGACAGGGGAGCAATTCACCCCTCCACTTT | TRBJ1-6 | TRBD1 | TRBV7-8 | many
CASSGAMRQETQYF | TGTGCCAGCAGTGGGGCTATGCGCCAAGAGACCCAGTACTTC | TRBJ2-5 | - | TRBV2 | many